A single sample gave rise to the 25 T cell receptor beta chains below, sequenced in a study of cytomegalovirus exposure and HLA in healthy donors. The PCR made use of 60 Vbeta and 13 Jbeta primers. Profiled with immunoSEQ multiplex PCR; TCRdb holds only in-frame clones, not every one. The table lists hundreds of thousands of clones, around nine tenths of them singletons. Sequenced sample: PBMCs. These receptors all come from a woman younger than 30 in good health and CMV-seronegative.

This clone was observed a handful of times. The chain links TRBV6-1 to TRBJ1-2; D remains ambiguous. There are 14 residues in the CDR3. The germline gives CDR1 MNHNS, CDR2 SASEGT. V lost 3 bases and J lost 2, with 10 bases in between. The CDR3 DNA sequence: TGTGCCAGCAGTGAGGCCACAGTGAACTATGGCTACACCTTC. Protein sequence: CASSEATVNYGYTF.

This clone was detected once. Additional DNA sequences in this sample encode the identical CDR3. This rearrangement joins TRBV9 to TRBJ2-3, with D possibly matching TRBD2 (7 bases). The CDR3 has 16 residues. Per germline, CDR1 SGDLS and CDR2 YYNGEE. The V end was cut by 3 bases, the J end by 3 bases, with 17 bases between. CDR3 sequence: CASSEYGGGGTDTQYF. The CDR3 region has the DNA TGTGCCAGCAGCGAGTACGGCGGGGGCGGAACAGATACGCAGTATTTT. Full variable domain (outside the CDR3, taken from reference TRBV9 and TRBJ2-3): DSGVTQTPKHLITATGQRVTLRCSPRSGDLSVYWYQQSLDQGLQFLIQYYNGEERAKGNILERFSAQQFPDLHSELNLSSLELGDSALYFCASSEYGGGGTDTQYFGPGTRLTVL.

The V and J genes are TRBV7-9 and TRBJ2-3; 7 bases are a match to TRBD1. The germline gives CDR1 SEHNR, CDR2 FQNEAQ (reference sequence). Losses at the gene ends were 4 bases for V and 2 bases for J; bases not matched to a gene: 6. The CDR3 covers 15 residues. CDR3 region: CASSSYRGHTDTQYF. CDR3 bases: TGTGCCAGCAGCTCATACAGGGGACACACAGATACGCAGTATTTT. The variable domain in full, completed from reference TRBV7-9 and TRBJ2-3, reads DTGVSQNPRHKITKRGQNVTFRCDPISEHNRLYWYRQTLGQGPEFLTYFQNEAQLEKSRLLSDRFSAERPKGSFSTLEIQRTEQGDSAMYLCASSSYRGHTDTQYFGPGTRLTVL.

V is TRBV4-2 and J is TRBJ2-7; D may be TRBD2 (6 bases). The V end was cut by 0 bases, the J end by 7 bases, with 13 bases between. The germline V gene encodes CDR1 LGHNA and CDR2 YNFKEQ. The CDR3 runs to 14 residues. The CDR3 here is CASSQDRVGREQYF. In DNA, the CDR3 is TGTGCCAGCAGCCAAGACCGAGTTGGGAGGGAGCAGTACTTC.

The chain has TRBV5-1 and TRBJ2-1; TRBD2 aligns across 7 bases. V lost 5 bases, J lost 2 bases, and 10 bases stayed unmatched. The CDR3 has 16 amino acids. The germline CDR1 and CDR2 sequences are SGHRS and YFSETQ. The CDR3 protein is CASSGYGAGAYNEQFF. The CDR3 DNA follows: TGCGCCAGCAGTGGCTATGGGGCGGGGGCCTACAATGAGCAGTTCTTC. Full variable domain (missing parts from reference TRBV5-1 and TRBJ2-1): KAGVTQTPRYLIKTRGQQVTLSCSPISGHRSVSWYQQTPGQGLQFLFEYFSETQRNKGNFPGRFSGRQFSNSRSEMNVSTLELGDSALYLCASSGYGAGAYNEQFFGPGTRLTVL.

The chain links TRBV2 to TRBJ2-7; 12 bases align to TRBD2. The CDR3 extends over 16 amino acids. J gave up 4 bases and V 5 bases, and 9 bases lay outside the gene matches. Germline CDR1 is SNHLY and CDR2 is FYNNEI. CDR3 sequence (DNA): TGTGCCAGCAGTCGGAGGACTAGCGGGGCCCTATACGAGCAGTACTTC. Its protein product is CASSRRTSGALYEQYF. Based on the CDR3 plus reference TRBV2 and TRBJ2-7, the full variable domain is EPEVTQTPSHQVTQMGQEVILRCVPISNHLYFYWYRQILGQKVEFLVSFYNNEISEKSEIFDDQFSVERPDGSNFTLKIRSTKLEDSAMYFCASSRRTSGALYEQYFGPGTRLTVT.

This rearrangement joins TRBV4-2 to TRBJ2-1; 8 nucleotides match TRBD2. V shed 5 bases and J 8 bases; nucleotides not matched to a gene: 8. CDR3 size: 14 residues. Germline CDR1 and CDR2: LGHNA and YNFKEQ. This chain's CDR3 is CASSETSEGDEQFF. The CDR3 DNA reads TGTGCCAGCAGCGAGACTAGCGAGGGAGATGAGCAGTTCTTC.

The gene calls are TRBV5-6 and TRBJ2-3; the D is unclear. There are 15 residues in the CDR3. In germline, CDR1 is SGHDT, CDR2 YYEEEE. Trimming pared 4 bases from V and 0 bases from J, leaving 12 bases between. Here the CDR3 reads CASSPRVLSTDTQYF. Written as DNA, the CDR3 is TGTGCCAGCAGCCCTAGAGTTCTTAGCACAGATACGCAGTATTTT.

The CDR3 DNA reads as TGCGCCAGCAGCCTCCACGACGGGGGGAGTGAGCAGTTCTTC. Its translation is CASSLHDGGSEQFF. The chain carries TRBV4-1 and TRBJ2-1; 7 nucleotides agree with TRBD2. Germline trimming cut 4 bases from V and 9 bases from J; bases unmatched to any gene: 9. This CDR3 contains 14 residues. CDR1 and CDR2 (germline): MGHRA, YSYEKL.

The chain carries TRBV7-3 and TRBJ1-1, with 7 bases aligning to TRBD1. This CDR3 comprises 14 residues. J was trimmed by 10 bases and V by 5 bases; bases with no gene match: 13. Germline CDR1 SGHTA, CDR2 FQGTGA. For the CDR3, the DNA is TGTGCCAGCAGCCCGAAGACAGGGTCTAGGGTAGCTTTCTTT. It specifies CASSPKTGSRVAFF. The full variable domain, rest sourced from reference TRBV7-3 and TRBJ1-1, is GAGVSQTPSNKVTEKGKYVELRCDPISGHTALYWYRQSLGQGPEFLIYFQGTGAADDSGLPNDRFFAVRPEGSVSTLKIQRTERGDSAVYLCASSPKTGSRVAFFGQGTRLTVV.

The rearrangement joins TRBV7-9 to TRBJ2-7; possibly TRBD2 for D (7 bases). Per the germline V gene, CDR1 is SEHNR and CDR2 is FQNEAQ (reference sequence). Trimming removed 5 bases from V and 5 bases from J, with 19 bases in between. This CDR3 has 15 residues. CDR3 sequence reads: CASSPGGGVKNEQYF. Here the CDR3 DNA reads TGTGCCAGCAGCCCGGGGGGCGGGGTGAAGAACGAGCAGTACTTC.

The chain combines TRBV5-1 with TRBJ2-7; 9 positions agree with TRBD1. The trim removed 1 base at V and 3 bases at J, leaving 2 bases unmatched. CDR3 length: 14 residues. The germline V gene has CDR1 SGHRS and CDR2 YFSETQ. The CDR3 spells CASSLTDRGYEQYF. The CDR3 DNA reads TGCGCCAGCAGCTTGACGGACAGGGGCTACGAGCAGTACTTC.

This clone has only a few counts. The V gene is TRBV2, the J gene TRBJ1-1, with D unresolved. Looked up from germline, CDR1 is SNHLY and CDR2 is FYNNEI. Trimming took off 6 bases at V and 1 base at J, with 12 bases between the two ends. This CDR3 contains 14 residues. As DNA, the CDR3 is TGTGCCAGCAGGGATGACCGGGGGAACACTGAAGCTTTCTTT. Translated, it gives CASRDDRGNTEAFF. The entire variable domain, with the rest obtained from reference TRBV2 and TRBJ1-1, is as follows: EPEVTQTPSHQVTQMGQEVILRCVPISNHLYFYWYRQILGQKVEFLVSFYNNEISEKSEIFDDQFSVERPDGSNFTLKIRSTKLEDSAMYFCASRDDRGNTEAFFGQGTRLTVV.

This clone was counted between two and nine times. This CDR3 is CASSPTSGSSYEQYF. CDR3 nucleotide sequence: TGCGCCAGCAGCCCGACTAGCGGAAGCTCCTACGAGCAGTACTTC. This chain uses TRBV5-1 with TRBJ2-5; 9 nucleotides match TRBD2. Near its end, the DNA agrees better with TRBJ2-7, so the J call may be wrong. Germline lookup yields CDR1 SGHRS and CDR2 YFSETQ. This CDR3 comprises 15 residues.

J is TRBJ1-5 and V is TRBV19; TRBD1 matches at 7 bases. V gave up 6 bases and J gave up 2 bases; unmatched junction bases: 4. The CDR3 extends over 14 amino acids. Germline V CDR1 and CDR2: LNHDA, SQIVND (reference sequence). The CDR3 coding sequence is TGTGCCAGTAGCGGGGACAGCCGCAATCAGCCCCAGCATTTT. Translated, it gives CASSGDSRNQPQHF.

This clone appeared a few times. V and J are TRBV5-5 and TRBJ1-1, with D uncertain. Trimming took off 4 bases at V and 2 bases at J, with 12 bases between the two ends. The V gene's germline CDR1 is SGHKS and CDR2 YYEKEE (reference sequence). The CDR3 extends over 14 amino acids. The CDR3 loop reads CASSLSNSNTEAFF. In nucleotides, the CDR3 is TGTGCCAGCAGCCTATCAAATTCTAACACTGAAGCTTTCTTT.

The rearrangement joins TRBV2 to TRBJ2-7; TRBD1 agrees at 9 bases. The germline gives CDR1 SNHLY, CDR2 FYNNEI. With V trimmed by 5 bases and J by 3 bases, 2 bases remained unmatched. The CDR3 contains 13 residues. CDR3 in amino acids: CASSLGQGYEQYF. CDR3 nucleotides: TGTGCCAGCAGTTTGGGACAGGGCTACGAGCAGTACTTC.

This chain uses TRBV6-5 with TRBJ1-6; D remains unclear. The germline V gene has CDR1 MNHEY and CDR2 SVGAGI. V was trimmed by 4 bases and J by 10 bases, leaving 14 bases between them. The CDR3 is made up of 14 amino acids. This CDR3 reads CASSLTPGKSPLHF. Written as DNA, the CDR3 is TGTGCCAGCAGTTTGACGCCGGGAAAGTCACCCCTCCACTTT.

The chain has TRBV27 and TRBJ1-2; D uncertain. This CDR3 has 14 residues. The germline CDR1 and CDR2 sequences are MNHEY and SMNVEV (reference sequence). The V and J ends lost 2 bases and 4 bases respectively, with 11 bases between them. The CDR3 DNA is TGTGCCAGCAGTTTAGGACTCCGGGGCTATGGCTACACCTTC. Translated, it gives CASSLGLRGYGYTF.

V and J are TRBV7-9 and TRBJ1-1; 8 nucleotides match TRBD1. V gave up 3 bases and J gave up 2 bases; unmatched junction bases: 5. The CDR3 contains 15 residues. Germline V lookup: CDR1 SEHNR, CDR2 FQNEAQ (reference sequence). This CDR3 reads CASSLHRGGNTEAFF. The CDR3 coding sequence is TGTGCCAGCAGCTTGCACAGGGGGGGAAACACTGAAGCTTTCTTT.

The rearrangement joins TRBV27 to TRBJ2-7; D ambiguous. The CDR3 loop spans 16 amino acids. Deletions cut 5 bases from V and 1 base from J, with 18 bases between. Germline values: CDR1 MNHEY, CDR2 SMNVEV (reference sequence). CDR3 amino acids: CASSPLVPSSSYEQYF. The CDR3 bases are TGTGCCAGCAGTCCCCTAGTACCGAGCTCATCCTACGAGCAGTACTTC.

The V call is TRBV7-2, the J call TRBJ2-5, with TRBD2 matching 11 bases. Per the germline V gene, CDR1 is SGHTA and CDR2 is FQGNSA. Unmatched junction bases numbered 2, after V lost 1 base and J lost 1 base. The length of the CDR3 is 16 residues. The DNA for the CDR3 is TGTGCCAGCAGCTTAGGCCTAGCGGGGGGCCAAGAGACCCAGTACTTC. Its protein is CASSLGLAGGQETQYF. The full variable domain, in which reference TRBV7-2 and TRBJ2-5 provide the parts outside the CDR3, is GAGVSQSPSNKVTEKGKDVELRCDPISGHTALYWYRQSLGQGLEFLIYFQGNSAPDKSGLPSDRFSAERTGGSVSTLTIQRTQQEDSAVYLCASSLGLAGGQETQYFGPGTRLLVL.

The CDR3 loop reads CASSESSSGGTDTQYF. The CDR3, as DNA: TGCGCCAGCAGTGAGTCGTCTAGCGGGGGCACAGATACGCAGTATTTT. The rearrangement joins TRBV10-1 to TRBJ2-3, with 9 bases fitting TRBD2. CDR3 length equals 16 residues. Germline loops: CDR1 WNHNN, CDR2 SYGVQD (reference sequence). J gave up 1 base and V 0 bases, and 2 bases lay outside the gene matches.

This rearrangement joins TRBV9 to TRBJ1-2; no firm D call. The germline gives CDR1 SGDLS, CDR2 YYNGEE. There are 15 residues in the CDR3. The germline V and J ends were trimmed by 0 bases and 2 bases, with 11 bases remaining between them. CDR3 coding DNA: TGTGCCAGCAGCGTAGCTAATCCGCTCAACTATGGCTACACCTTC. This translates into CASSVANPLNYGYTF.

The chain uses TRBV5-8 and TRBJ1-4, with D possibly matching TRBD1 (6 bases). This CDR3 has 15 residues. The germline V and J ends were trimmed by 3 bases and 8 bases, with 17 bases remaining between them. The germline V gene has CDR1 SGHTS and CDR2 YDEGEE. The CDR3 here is CASSSTGNFWEKLFF. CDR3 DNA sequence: TGTGCCAGCAGCTCAACAGGGAATTTTTGGGAAAAACTGTTTTTT.